This TCR beta chain is from a study of T-cell reconstitution after alpha-beta-depleted transplantation in children. The CDR3 spans 16 residues. The V and J ends lost 3 bases and 1 base, in that order; junction bases with no gene match: 6. Germline loops: CDR1 DFQATT, CDR2 SNEGSKA (reference sequence). Unique molecular identifiers featured in how the TCRbeta library was prepared. Using its own MiXCR run on the PCR reads, TCRdb lists one record per CDR3 protein. The repertoire includes about 610,000 distinct CDR3 sequences, roughly a tenth of them detected once, and roughly 4% sits in the top ten. The clonotype comes from a human donor who donated a stem cell graft to a child with acute myeloid leukemia. This rearrangement joins TRBV20-1 to TRBJ2-5; TRBD2 agrees at 12 bases. The sequences come from PBMCs from the stem cell graft donor, collected from the stem cell graft. The CDR3 nucleotides are TGCAGTGCTAGTGGGCGGACTAGCGGGGTCCAAGAGACCCAGTACTTC. Translating it yields CSASGRTSGVQETQYF.